One sample yielded the 32 T cell receptor beta chains listed below, sequenced in a study of identical twins (dated by TCRdb to 2016 to 2017). The protocol used for the library was 5' RACE. Sequenced on an Illumina HiSeq 2000. TCRdb trimmed the raw reads at Q25, called clones with MiXCR and kept productive beta chains. All rows with the same CDR3 protein become a single entry with the most common DNA and genes. Here the sample has around 100,000 distinct CDR3 sequences; just under 6% occur a single time. The leading ten clones occupy over 9.5% of the sample. Sequencing input: memory T cells sorted from blood. The cell subset or site label corresponds to: CD45RO+ enriched T cells. Every receptor here comes from a woman in her fifties or sixties in good health.

This clonotype has at least ten counts. The gene calls are TRBV14 and TRBJ1-1; TRBD1 matches 10 bases. Per germline, CDR1 SGHDN and CDR2 FVKESK. The CDR3 spans 15 residues. After removal of 1 base from V and 9 bases from J, the junction contained 8 bases not matched to a gene. The chain's CDR3 is CASSQAWDRGLQAFF. The CDR3 DNA reads as TGTGCCAGCAGCCAAGCATGGGACAGGGGCTTACAAGCTTTCTTT.

In this sample, this clonotype turned up a few times. The gene calls are TRBV19 and TRBJ2-6; D ambiguous. From germline, CDR1 is LNHDA and CDR2 SQIVND (reference sequence). V lost 4 bases to trimming and J lost 1 base, with 8 bases between them. The CDR3 extends over 15 amino acids. Here the CDR3 reads CASSKRHSGANVLTF. CDR3 bases: TGTGCCAGTAGTAAGAGACATTCTGGGGCCAACGTCCTGACTTTC.

The chain is built from TRBV19 and TRBJ2-3, with 9 bases that match TRBD2. V gave up 5 bases and J gave up 3 bases; unmatched junction bases: 9. The CDR3 contains 16 residues. Germline CDR1 LNHDA, CDR2 SQIVND (reference sequence). This CDR3 is CASSRRASGITDTQYF. The CDR3 DNA follows: TGTGCCAGTAGTCGGCGGGCTAGCGGGATAACAGATACGCAGTATTTT.

This clonotype has a count of ten or more. V usage is TRBV3-1 and J usage is TRBJ2-1; 8 bases line up with TRBD2. Germline CDR1 reads LGHDT; CDR2 reads YNNKEL (reference sequence). Losses at the gene ends were 2 bases for V and 8 bases for J; bases not matched to a gene: 8. This CDR3 has 15 amino acids. The CDR3 nucleotides read TGTGCCAGCAGCCAATTGTCGGGAGGGGGGGATGAGCAGTTCTTC. Protein: CASSQLSGGGDEQFF.

This clonotype occurred many times. The V gene is TRBV6-5, the J gene TRBJ2-7; TRBD1 matches at 9 bases. V was clipped by 5 bases and J by 5 bases; unmatched bases: 4. Germline CDR1 is MNHEY and CDR2 is SVGAGI. The CDR3 is 13 residues long. For the CDR3, the DNA is TGTGCCAGCAGTCCCGGGACAGGGAACGAGCAGTACTTC. Translating gives CASSPGTGNEQYF.

This clonotype has a handful of counts. This chain links TRBV12-3 or TRBV12-4 with TRBJ2-7; D gene unclear. This CDR3 region has 13 residues. The V end was cut by 4 bases, the J end by 6 bases, with 13 bases between. CDR3 sequence (DNA): TGTGCCAGCAGTTCTCCCTTTCTGCTCGAGCAGTACTTC. Amino acids: CASSSPFLLEQYF.

This clonotype was picked up a small number of times. The rearrangement joins TRBV7-9 to TRBJ2-1; a weak D match, TRBD1 (6 bases). The ends were cut back, 4 bases at V and 6 bases at J, with 13 bases in the middle. This CDR3 is 14 amino acids long. Looked up from germline, CDR1 is SEHNR and CDR2 is FQNEAQ (reference sequence). CDR3 nucleotide sequence: TGTGCCAGCAGCTCGGCACAGGGTCTCAATGAGCAGTTCTTC. Translated: CASSSAQGLNEQFF.

This clonotype was seen repeatedly, ten times or more. The chain combines TRBV3-1 with TRBJ1-2; D uncertain. Germline CDR1 and CDR2: LGHDT and YNNKEL (reference sequence). The CDR3 is made up of 12 amino acids. The V end was cut by 4 bases, the J end by 6 bases, with 9 bases between. In DNA, the CDR3 is TGTGCCAGCAGCCTACAGTGGGATGGCTACACCTTC. This codes for CASSLQWDGYTF.

This clonotype was found many times. The rearrangement joins TRBV19 to TRBJ1-1, with D perhaps matching TRBD1 (6 bases). The CDR3 contains 12 residues. Germline lookup yields CDR1 LNHDA and CDR2 SQIVND (reference sequence). The V end lost 9 bases, the J end lost 4 bases, and 12 bases lay between the germline ends. CDR3 loop: CASRDKATEAFF. The CDR3 DNA follows: TGTGCCAGCCGGGACAAGGCCACTGAAGCTTTCTTT. The whole variable domain, filled in from reference TRBV19 and TRBJ1-1, reads DGGITQSPKYLFRKEGQNVTLSCEQNLNHDAMYWYRQDPGQGLRLIYYSQIVNDFQKGDIAEGYSVSREKKESFPLTVTSAQKNPTAFYLCASRDKATEAFFGQGTRLTVV.

The chain carries TRBV2 and TRBJ2-2; D perhaps matches TRBD2 (5 bases). Trimming pared 6 bases from V and 2 bases from J, leaving 13 bases between. The germline V gene has CDR1 SNHLY and CDR2 FYNNEI. The CDR3 extends over 15 amino acids. CDR3 sequence: CASRWLAENTGELFF. DNA for the CDR3: TGTGCCAGCAGGTGGCTAGCTGAAAACACCGGGGAGCTGTTTTTT.

This clonotype has ten or more counts. The chain carries TRBV24-1 and TRBJ2-6, with D unclear. The V gene's germline CDR1 is KGHDR and CDR2 SFDVKD. Trimming removed 4 bases from V and 5 bases from J, with 23 bases in between. The CDR3 extends over 19 amino acids. The CDR3 DNA follows: TGTGCCACCAGTGAACCCCCCAGAAGGCCAGGATATAGGGCCAACGTCCTGACTTTC. Amino acids: CATSEPPRRPGYRANVLTF.

In this sample, this clonotype turned up many times. This chain uses TRBV3-1 with TRBJ2-7; no clear D. The CDR3 totals 15 residues. Trimming left V 1 base short and J 4 bases short, with 14 bases between. The V gene's germline CDR1 is LGHDT and CDR2 YNNKEL (reference sequence). CDR3 in amino acids: CASSQGPLPSYEQYF. Written as DNA, the CDR3 is TGTGCCAGCAGCCAAGGACCACTGCCCTCGTACGAGCAGTACTTC.

This clonotype showed up many times. CDR3 protein: CASSPKNTRFDEQYF. As DNA, the CDR3 is TGTGCCAGCAGCCCAAAGAATACTAGATTCGACGAGCAGTACTTC. The rearrangement joins TRBV7-3 to TRBJ2-7; a possible D gene is TRBD2 (5 bases). This CDR3 contains 15 residues. From germline, CDR1 is SGHTA and CDR2 FQGTGA. Trimming took 5 bases from V and 5 from J, leaving 19 bases between them.

This clonotype was picked up a small number of times. This chain's CDR3 is CAISELGEPYF. The CDR3 DNA sequence: TGTGCCATCAGTGAGTTAGGGGAACCGTACTTC. The rearrangement uses TRBV10-3 and TRBJ2-7; maybe TRBD1 (5 bases). The CDR3 is 11 amino acids. V was trimmed by 1 base and J by 12 bases, leaving 10 bases between them. Germline CDR1 reads ENHRY; CDR2 reads SYGVKD.

This clonotype came up many times. The chain links TRBV6-5 to TRBJ1-2; 9 bases are shared with TRBD1. CDR3 length: 14 residues. The germline V gene has CDR1 MNHEY and CDR2 SVGAGI. Trimming took 4 bases from V and 4 from J; bases not matched to a gene: 4. The CDR3: CASSSSGQGYGYTF. The CDR3 DNA sequence: TGTGCCAGCAGTTCCTCGGGACAGGGCTATGGCTACACCTTC.

This chain links TRBV18 with TRBJ2-4; 9 positions agree with TRBD2. The CDR3 covers 17 residues. From germline, CDR1 is KGHSH and CDR2 LQKENI. V trimming: 6 bases; J trimming: 1 base; junction bases outside the gene matches: 10. CDR3 region: CASSFPGLATAKNIQYF. The CDR3 DNA reads as TGTGCCAGCTCTTTCCCGGGACTAGCCACGGCCAAAAACATTCAGTACTTC.

There are many counts of this clonotype. The chain recombines TRBV20-1 with TRBJ2-3; weak D call: TRBD2 (5 bases). Trimming pared 6 bases from V and 8 bases from J, leaving 15 bases between. This CDR3 has 12 residues. Germline V lookup: CDR1 DFQATT, CDR2 SNEGSKA (reference sequence). CDR3 protein: CSARAAITTQYF. CDR3 bases: TGCAGTGCGCGGGCGGCTATCACTACGCAGTATTTT.

This clonotype was recorded a few times. V usage is TRBV12-3 or TRBV12-4 and J usage is TRBJ2-3; D unresolved. V lost 1 base, J lost 5 bases, and 7 bases lay in between. This CDR3 spans 13 amino acids. The CDR3 here is CASSLGQIDTQYF. DNA of the CDR3: TGTGCCAGCAGTTTAGGTCAGATAGATACGCAGTATTTT.

This clonotype was seen a few times. J is TRBJ2-5 and V is TRBV4-2; TRBD2 matches at 7 bases. The J segment lost 4 bases and the V segment lost 4 bases, leaving 3 bases of the junction unmatched. In germline, CDR1 is LGHNA, CDR2 YNFKEQ. CDR3 size: 13 residues. The CDR3 region has the DNA TGTGCCAGCAGCCTCGGGAGGTTAGAGACCCAGTACTTC. This gives the protein CASSLGRLETQYF.

This clonotype was seen ten or more times. The chain carries TRBV5-1 and TRBJ1-1; D may be TRBD1 (6 bases). Trimming shortened V by 4 bases and J by 1 base, and 11 bases separated the two germline ends. This CDR3 has 14 residues. Germline values: CDR1 SGHRS, CDR2 YFSETQ. CDR3 DNA sequence: TGCGCCAGCAGCCTCCTAGGGGGGAACACTGAAGCTTTCTTT. This codes for CASSLLGGNTEAFF.

This clonotype was counted a few times. The rearrangement uses TRBV6-2 or TRBV6-3 and TRBJ2-3, with 10 bases lining up with TRBD2. Germline V lookup: CDR1 MNHEY, CDR2 SVGEGT. CDR3 length: 15 amino acids. V dropped 5 bases and J dropped 4; count of bases not matched to a gene: 6. CDR3 residues: CASSGTSVAADTQYF. CDR3 nucleotide sequence: TGTGCCAGCAGTGGGACTAGCGTGGCGGCAGATACGCAGTATTTT.

This clonotype was counted ten times or more. The chain is built from TRBV5-1 and TRBJ2-7; possibly TRBD1 or TRBD2 for D (5 bases each). Looked up from germline, CDR1 is SGHRS and CDR2 is YFSETQ. CDR3 length equals 12 residues. Trimming left V 4 bases short and J 7 bases short, with 12 bases between. The CDR3 is CASSGTVREQYF. The CDR3 region has the DNA TGCGCCAGCAGCGGGACGGTGCGGGAGCAGTACTTC.

The chain employs TRBV29-1 and TRBJ1-4; no clear D gene. The CDR3 is made up of 13 amino acids. Germline V lookup: CDR1 SQVTM, CDR2 ANQGSEA. Trimming removed 8 bases from V and 9 bases from J, with 19 bases in between. The CDR3 region is CSLRTLLMKKLFF. The CDR3 DNA reads TGCAGCCTTCGTACACTTTTAATGAAAAAACTGTTTTTT.

This clonotype appeared many times. J is TRBJ1-2 and V is TRBV19, with unresolved D. CDR1 LNHDA and CDR2 SQIVND come from the germline V gene (reference sequence). The CDR3 contains 17 residues. Trimming stripped 3 bases from V and 2 bases from J, with 19 bases between. For the CDR3, the DNA is TGTGCCAGTAGTATTGAATTAAGGTCGGGTTGGAACTATGGCTACACCTTC. This gives the protein CASSIELRSGWNYGYTF.

This clonotype was observed a few times. The rearrangement uses TRBV20-1 and TRBJ2-5; 12 nucleotides agree with TRBD2. Germline V gene data show CDR1 as DFQATT and CDR2 as SNEGSKA (reference sequence). This CDR3 is built from 15 residues. V dropped 4 bases and J dropped 2; count of bases not matched to a gene: 5. The chain's CDR3 is CSAMTSGRLQETQYF. Here the CDR3 DNA reads TGCAGTGCTATGACTAGCGGGAGATTACAAGAGACCCAGTACTTC.

Ten or more counts support this clonotype. This chain connects TRBV4-1 to TRBJ1-3; D possibly corresponds to TRBD1 (6 bases). This CDR3 spans 17 amino acids. Germline CDR1 reads MGHRA; CDR2 reads YSYEKL. The V end was cut by 1 base, the J end by 2 bases, with 15 bases between. The CDR3 bases are TGCGCCAGCAGCCAAGGGGGGGCAGCAGGGGCTGGAAACACCATATATTTT. Its translation: CASSQGGAAGAGNTIYF.

This clonotype was seen ten or more times. The chain couples TRBV7-9 to TRBJ2-2; 10 bases are a match to TRBD2. Germline CDR1 is SEHNR and CDR2 is FQNEAQ (reference sequence). The CDR3 runs to 15 residues. V gave up 5 bases and J gave up 6 bases; unmatched junction bases: 6. The CDR3 here is CASSPHSGGAGELFF. CDR3 in DNA: TGTGCCAGCAGCCCCCACAGCGGGGGGGCCGGGGAGCTGTTTTTT.

The rearrangement links TRBV20-1 to TRBJ1-5; 10 bases are shared with TRBD1. Trimming took 6 bases from V and 1 from J; bases not matched to a gene: 6. The CDR3 is 15 amino acids. Germline CDR1 reads DFQATT; CDR2 reads SNEGSKA (reference sequence). The CDR3 DNA follows: TGCAGTGCAGCCCTGGACAGGGGGAGCAATCAGCCCCAGCATTTT. Encoded protein: CSAALDRGSNQPQHF.

This clonotype was seen many times. The genes are TRBV7-2 and TRBJ2-2, with 9 bases lining up with TRBD2. The CDR3 runs 14 residues. V dropped 4 bases and J dropped 9; count of bases not matched to a gene: 6. Germline-derived CDR1 and CDR2 are SGHTA and FQGNSA. DNA of the CDR3: TGTGCCAGCAGCTCCCCTTCTAGCGGGAGGGAGCTGTTTTTT. Its protein is CASSSPSSGRELFF.

This clonotype has a handful of counts. Here the CDR3 reads CSAVKLAGVDTQYF. CDR3 bases: TGCAGTGCTGTGAAACTAGCGGGAGTAGATACGCAGTATTTT. This rearrangement joins TRBV20-1 to TRBJ2-3, with TRBD2 matching over 11 bases. CDR3 length: 14 amino acids. J lost 5 bases, V lost 5 bases, and 6 bases had no gene match. Germline loops: CDR1 DFQATT, CDR2 SNEGSKA (reference sequence).

At least ten counts were recorded for this clonotype. This chain uses TRBV18 with TRBJ1-1; 7 nucleotides agree with TRBD1. Trimming removed 4 bases from V and 8 bases from J; junction bases left unmatched: 4. Germline CDR1 is KGHSH and CDR2 is LQKENI. The CDR3 is made up of 12 amino acids. The CDR3 nucleotides are TGTGCCAGCTCACAGGGGGCAACAGAAGCTTTCTTT. Residues: CASSQGATEAFF. The full variable domain, completed using reference TRBV18 and TRBJ1-1, is NAGVMQNPRHLVRRRGQEARLRCSPMKGHSHVYWYRQLPEEGLKFMVYLQKENIIDESGMPKERFSAEFPKEGPSILRIQQVVRGDSAAYFCASSQGATEAFFGQGTRLTVV.

This clonotype showed up many times. The V and J genes are TRBV7-9 and TRBJ2-3, with a tentative D call TRBD2 (6 bases). Germline loops: CDR1 SEHNR, CDR2 FQNEAQ (reference sequence). This CDR3 comprises 14 residues. Between the trimmed V and J ends, which lost 4 bases and 5 bases, there was a span of 13 bases. DNA for the CDR3: TGTGCCAGCAGCTCCAGCGGGTGGGGAGATACGCAGTATTTT. Translation: CASSSSGWGDTQYF.